This TCR beta chain was sequenced for a study of blood T cell repertoires in COVID-19. Turning to the study itself: From the United States, Italy and Spain came samples of acute and convalescent COVID-19. Sources were T cells, B-cell-depleted T cells, or PBMCs; the material itself was cDNA or gDNA.

Germline-derived CDR1 and CDR2 are MNHEY and SMNVEV (reference sequence). This CDR3 contains 15 residues. Unmatched junction bases numbered 2, after V lost 3 bases and J lost 1 base. In the original workflow: Estimation of nucleated cell counts relied on the amplification of reference gene primers. Measured with immunoSEQ multiplex PCR; TCRdb has only the in-frame clones, and not every one. The V and J calls and clone size are taken from that table; D and trimming were inferred from the DNA. The sample has roughly 160,000 clones, 82% seen once. J is TRBJ2-1 and V is TRBV27, with 8 positions matching TRBD2. The clonotype originates from a woman at least 80 years old with active or convalescent COVID-19. Sequenced: peripheral blood. This CDR3 reads CASSLLAGSYNEQFF. The CDR3 bases are TGTGCCAGCAGTTTGTTAGCGGGATCCTACAATGAGCAGTTCTTC.